The entry that follows covers one TCR beta chain sequence. Its specificity is unknown. The data were obtained in a study of T cell repertoires in cytomegalovirus infection. Study-level background: Matching HLA type and CMV infection were both indicated by public TCR beta signatures.

MiXCR, run by TCRdb on the reads, gives a single entry per CDR3 protein. The sample holds 150,000 to 200,000 distinct CDR3 sequences; about 20% are singletons and the top ten take 2.9%. Notes on the study in general: Carriers of CMV plus the relevant HLA were identified by cumulative public TCR beta family frequency.

The germline V gene encodes CDR1 SGDLS and CDR2 YYNGEE. Deletions cut 0 bases from V and 5 bases from J, with 14 bases between. The CDR3 is 15 amino acids. Sample: PBMCs. The TCR sequence derives from a human donor in good health (CMV status not recorded). Some clones in this sample may be carry-over from other donors' samples. The gene calls are TRBV9 and TRBJ2-5, with TRBD1 as a possible D gene (6 bases). DNA of the CDR3: TGTGCCAGCAGCGTAGAGCAGGGGAGTTGGGAGACCCAGTACTTC. This sequence encodes CASSVEQGSWETQYF.